These 17 T cell receptor beta chains came from one sample sequenced in a study of T cell responses to AZD1222 COVID-19 vaccine. The protocol was immunoSEQ multiplex PCR, while the TCRdb copy is restricted to in-frame clones and leaves out a portion. In the table there are 95,000 to 120,000 clones, around 90% of which are singletons. Here the sequenced sample was peripheral blood, taken on day 0 of MenACWY control vaccination. These receptors were collected from an adult in good health.

The rearrangement links TRBV2 to TRBJ1-5, with D uncertain. The ends were cut back, 2 bases at V and 0 bases at J, with 8 bases in the middle. Germline V gives CDR1 SNHLY, CDR2 FYNNEI. There are 15 residues in the CDR3. The CDR3 protein is CASSERRLSNQPQHF. CDR3 bases: TGTGCCAGCAGTGAAAGACGGCTTAGCAATCAGCCCCAGCATTTT.

The rearrangement links TRBV5-5 to TRBJ2-7; D may be TRBD1 (5 bases). From germline, CDR1 is SGHKS and CDR2 YYEKEE (reference sequence). The V end was cut by 4 bases, the J end by 3 bases, with 11 bases between. CDR3 length: 13 residues. CDR3 loop: CASSPQGGYEQYF. CDR3 in DNA: TGTGCCAGCAGCCCGCAGGGTGGCTACGAGCAGTACTTC.

This clone appeared a single time. The rearrangement links TRBV6-2 or TRBV6-3 to TRBJ2-3, with TRBD2 as a possible D gene (6 bases). The CDR3 is made up of 17 amino acids. V was clipped by 0 bases and J by 0 bases, with 13 bases between them. Germline V CDR1 and CDR2: MNHEY, SVGEGT. CDR3 sequence: CASSYSRSGPSTDTQYF. The CDR3 nucleotides are TGTGCCAGCAGTTACTCGCGGAGCGGGCCGAGCACAGATACGCAGTATTTT.

This clone was detected only a few times. The gene calls are TRBV5-6 and TRBJ2-7; either TRBD1 or TRBD2 may supply D (5 bases each). Germline V gene sequence: CDR1 SGHDT, CDR2 YYEEEE. Trimming took off 4 bases at V and 0 bases at J, with 23 bases between the two ends. This CDR3 has 18 residues. CDR3 region: CASSPGTWFGFLSYEQYF. As DNA, the CDR3 is TGTGCCAGCAGCCCGGGGACCTGGTTCGGGTTCCTCTCCTACGAGCAGTACTTC.

The table lists this clone with a count of one. V usage is TRBV9 and J usage is TRBJ2-7; D unclear. The CDR3 consists of 14 residues. Germline assignment: CDR1 SGDLS and CDR2 YYNGEE. Trimming left V 0 bases short and J 2 bases short, with 9 bases between. The CDR3 here is CASSVEIRTYEQYF. In DNA form, the CDR3 reads TGTGCCAGCAGCGTAGAGATCAGGACCTACGAGCAGTACTTC. The full variable domain, in which reference TRBV9 and TRBJ2-7 provide the parts outside the CDR3, is DSGVTQTPKHLITATGQRVTLRCSPRSGDLSVYWYQQSLDQGLQFLIQYYNGEERAKGNILERFSAQQFPDLHSELNLSSLELGDSALYFCASSVEIRTYEQYFGPGTRLTVT.

The chain combines TRBV30 with TRBJ1-6; no reliable D call. The germline CDR1 and CDR2 sequences are GTSNPN and SVGIG (reference sequence). The CDR3 length is 14 residues. Trimming took off 0 bases at V and 7 bases at J, with 10 bases between the two ends. The CDR3 sequence: CAWSVPGGNSPLHF. The CDR3 DNA sequence: TGTGCCTGGAGTGTACCCGGAGGAAATTCACCCCTCCACTTT. Full variable domain (rest looked up from reference TRBV30 and TRBJ1-6): SQTIHQWPATLVQPVGSPLSLECTVEGTSNPNLYWYRQAAGRGLQLLFYSVGIGQISSEVPQNLSASRPQDRQFILSSKKLLLSDSGFYLCAWSVPGGNSPLHFGNGTRLTVT.

The chain carries TRBV11-2 and TRBJ2-7; 7 bases align to TRBD1. CDR3 size: 12 residues. V lost 2 bases, J lost 9 bases, and 4 bases stayed unmatched. Germline V gene sequence: CDR1 SGHAT, CDR2 FQNNGV. Here the CDR3 DNA reads TGTGCCAGCAGCTTAAAAGGGGGCGGGCAGTACTTC. This sequence encodes CASSLKGGGQYF. Filled out from reference TRBV11-2 and TRBJ2-7, the complete variable domain reads EAGVAQSPRYKIIEKRQSVAFWCNPISGHATLYWYQQILGQGPKLLIQFQNNGVVDDSQLPKDRFSAERLKGVDSTLKIQPAKLEDSAVYLCASSLKGGGQYFGPGTRLTVT.

This clone is a singleton in its sample. The chain couples TRBV5-5 to TRBJ1-5; no clear D gene. Trimming shortened V by 4 bases and J by 5 bases, and 7 bases separated the two germline ends. CDR3 length: 12 residues. The germline V gene encodes CDR1 SGHKS and CDR2 YYEKEE (reference sequence). The CDR3 protein is CASSTSDQPQHF. The CDR3 DNA sequence: TGTGCCAGCAGCACATCGGATCAGCCCCAGCATTTT.

This sequence joins TRBV30 and TRBJ1-5; possible D gene TRBD1, 5 bases. This CDR3 is built from 13 residues. The germline CDR1 and CDR2 sequences are GTSNPN and SVGIG (reference sequence). Between the trimmed V and J ends, which lost 1 base and 6 bases, there was a span of 10 bases. The DNA for the CDR3 is TGTGCCTGGAGTGGAGGGGCTGGTCAGCCCCAGCATTTT. Translated: CAWSGGAGQPQHF.

The chain joins TRBV7-9 to TRBJ2-1, with a tentative D call TRBD1 (6 bases). The germline V gene has CDR1 SEHNR and CDR2 FQNEAQ (reference sequence). The CDR3 has 14 residues. Trimming pared 4 bases from V and 8 bases from J, leaving 15 bases between. In nucleotides, the CDR3 is TGTGCCAGCAGCTCCGGCGAGGGGGTCTATGAGCAGTTCTTC. Protein sequence: CASSSGEGVYEQFF. The whole variable domain, filled in from reference TRBV7-9 and TRBJ2-1, reads DTGVSQNPRHKITKRGQNVTFRCDPISEHNRLYWYRQTLGQGPEFLTYFQNEAQLEKSRLLSDRFSAERPKGSFSTLEIQRTEQGDSAMYLCASSSGEGVYEQFFGPGTRLTVL.

This chain uses TRBV7-9 with TRBJ1-2; D may be TRBD1 (6 bases). V gave up 5 bases and J gave up 9 bases, with 28 bases separating them. CDR1 SEHNR and CDR2 FQNEAQ come from the germline V gene (reference sequence). The CDR3 has 17 amino acids. CDR3 bases: TGTGCCAGCAGCCATGAGCAGGGGATGGTGTCGGTGTACAGCTACACCTTC. Its protein is CASSHEQGMVSVYSYTF.

The rearrangement links TRBV5-1 to TRBJ2-5, with TRBD1 as a possible D gene (6 bases). From germline, CDR1 is SGHRS and CDR2 YFSETQ. V was clipped by 4 bases and J by 4 bases, with 23 bases between them. The CDR3 sequence is 17 residues long. Written as DNA, the CDR3 is TGCGCCAGCAGCCCGGATCCAATCGGGACACATGGAGAGACCCAGTACTTC. This codes for CASSPDPIGTHGETQYF.

The chain uses TRBV6-5 and TRBJ1-5; 8 nucleotides line up with TRBD1. Germline assignment: CDR1 MNHEY and CDR2 SVGAGI. The CDR3 runs to 16 residues. The trim removed 2 bases at V and 7 bases at J, leaving 10 bases unmatched. The CDR3 sequence: CASSYTPDRERQPQHF. In nucleotides, the CDR3 is TGTGCCAGCAGTTACACGCCGGACAGGGAGAGGCAGCCCCAGCATTTT.

This chain uses TRBV30 with TRBJ1-2, with D possibly TRBD1 on 5 matching bases. V was pared by 3 bases and J by 4 bases, with 15 bases between. Germline-derived CDR1 and CDR2 are GTSNPN and SVGIG (reference sequence). The CDR3 spans 14 residues. The CDR3 region is CAWRIRGQGYGYTF. Here the CDR3 DNA reads TGTGCCTGGAGGATAAGGGGCCAGGGCTATGGCTACACCTTC.

CDR3 sequence (DNA): TGCGCCAGCAGCCAAGATCGAACAGGGGGCGGTTCACCCCTCCACTTT. It codes for CASSQDRTGGGSPLHF. The chain combines TRBV4-3 with TRBJ1-6; 9 bases are a match to TRBD1. The CDR3 has 16 amino acids. Germline-derived CDR1 and CDR2 are LGHNA and YSLEER. Trimming took 0 bases from V and 9 from J; bases not matched to a gene: 6.

The chain uses TRBV19 and TRBJ2-1; TRBD1 agrees at 9 bases. Germline lookup yields CDR1 LNHDA and CDR2 SQIVND (reference sequence). The CDR3 length is 15 residues. The junction had 18 bases not matched to a gene; V was cut back by 10 bases and J by 11 bases. The CDR3 DNA reads as TGTGCCACGCACCTCGGGACAGGGAGCTACAGGAAGCAGTTCTTC. Protein: CATHLGTGSYRKQFF.

This chain uses TRBV11-1 with TRBJ1-1; D is unresolved. The CDR3 loop spans 14 amino acids. CDR1 is SGHAT and CDR2 is FQDESV in the germline V gene (reference sequence). V shed 5 bases and J shed 1 base, with 11 bases lying between them. CDR3 sequence reads: CASSLRTANTEAFF. DNA for the CDR3: TGTGCCAGCAGCCTGAGGACGGCGAACACTGAAGCTTTCTTT. The full variable domain, its missing parts supplied by reference TRBV11-1 and TRBJ1-1, is EAEVAQSPRYKITEKSQAVAFWCDPISGHATLYWYRQILGQGPELLVQFQDESVVDDSQLPKDRFSAERLKGVDSTLKIQPAELGDSAMYLCASSLRTANTEAFFGQGTRLTVV.